This T cell receptor (beta chain) was sequenced for a study of shared clonotypes between healthy human individuals. Study-level findings and limits: Sampling covered nothing but blood. Tissue TCR repertoires likely differ from those found in blood. Rarefaction gave evidence that sorted-subset sequencing remained incomplete despite large depth.

Measured with immunoSEQ multiplex PCR; TCRdb has only the in-frame clones, and not every one. The table includes 2 million to 2.5 million clones, approximately 96% detected once. CD4+ cells underwent separation, giving CD45RA+ naive and CD45RA-negative memory subsets. On this clone: What it binds is not known.

The CDR3 runs 14 residues. The germline V gene has CDR1 SGHVS and CDR2 FNYEAQ. Trimming stripped 3 bases from V and 8 bases from J, with 16 bases between. The origin of this receptor is a man younger than 35 in good health. This chain uses TRBV7-6 with TRBJ1-1, with D tentatively TRBD1 (5 bases). Specimen: naive CD4+ T cells sorted from blood. Described subset: CD45RA+ positively selected. CDR3 DNA: TGTGCCAGCAGCTTGAAGGGGCGGGGTGGCGAAGCTTTCTTT. As protein: CASSLKGRGGEAFF.